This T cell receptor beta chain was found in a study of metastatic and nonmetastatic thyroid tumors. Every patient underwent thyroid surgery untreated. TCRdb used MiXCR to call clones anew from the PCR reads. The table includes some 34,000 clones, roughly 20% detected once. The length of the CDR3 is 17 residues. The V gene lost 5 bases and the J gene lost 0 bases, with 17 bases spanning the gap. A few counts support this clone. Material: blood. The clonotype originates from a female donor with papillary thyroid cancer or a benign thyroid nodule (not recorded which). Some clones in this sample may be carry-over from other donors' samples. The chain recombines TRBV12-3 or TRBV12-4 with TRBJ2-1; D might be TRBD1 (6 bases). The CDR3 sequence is CASSGGLGINSYNEQFF. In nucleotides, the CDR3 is TGTGCCAGCAGTGGGGGCCTAGGAATTAACTCCTACAATGAGCAGTTCTTC.